What follows are 3 T cell receptor beta chains derived from one specimen sequenced in a study of vaccination and CD4 T cells after COVID-19. These receptors lack a known antigen. Treatment: approximately 11-day PBMC culture with coronavirus spike peptide pools or control peptides (ViraFEST assay). Sequencing of the DNA from cultured CD4+ T cells was carried out with the Oncomine TCR Beta short-read assay. TCRdb recomputed calls from the PCR reads with MiXCR, one row per CDR3 protein. The sample lists about 9,800 distinct CDR3 sequences; roughly half were seen once. The material sequenced was CD4+ T cells from blood, cultured in vitro. The origin of the receptors is a human donor who had recovered from COVID-19.

This chain uses TRBV19 with TRBJ1-5; D is undetermined. The CDR3 is made up of 14 amino acids. CDR1 is LNHDA and CDR2 is SQIVND in the germline V gene (reference sequence). Trimming took 3 bases from V and 0 from J, leaving 6 bases between them. The CDR3 region has the DNA TGTGCCAGTAGTATGGAGTATAGCAATCAGCCCCAGCATTTT. Translating gives CASSMEYSNQPQHF.

In this sample, this clonotype turned up a few times. The genes are TRBV20-1 and TRBJ1-1; 8 bases line up with TRBD1. Trimming at V came to 2 bases and at J to 4 bases, leaving 9 bases not matched to a gene. The CDR3 extends over 15 amino acids. The germline V gene has CDR1 DFQATT and CDR2 SNEGSKA (reference sequence). CDR3: CSARPVQGAGTEAFF. The CDR3 nucleotides read TGCAGTGCTAGACCGGTCCAGGGGGCGGGCACTGAAGCTTTCTTT.

The chain is built from TRBV18 and TRBJ1-3; D remains unclear. Trimming took 5 bases from V and 3 from J, leaving 8 bases between them. Per germline, CDR1 KGHSH and CDR2 LQKENI. The CDR3 has 13 amino acids. DNA of the CDR3: TGTGCCAGCTCAGATGCCATTGGAAACACCATATATTTT. Its translation is CASSDAIGNTIYF.